This T cell receptor beta chain was documented in a study of long-term antiretroviral therapy in people with HIV. General study findings and limits: Clonal expansions arising prior to ART prevailed in the repertoire at every time point. Repertoires in HIV (unlike those of controls) had narrower CDR3 length ranges.

Among participants with HIV, every one received treatment in the United States. To note about this clone: What it binds is unknown.

Sequencing relied on immunoSEQ assay v3.0, run at survey level. Produced via immunoSEQ multiplex PCR; TCRdb's table is partial and in-frame only. The repertoire holds 35,000 or so clones, with approximately 83% as singletons. The material sequenced was unsorted PBMCs, taken 0.4 years before starting antiretroviral therapy. This sequence originates from a man between 18 and 29 years old with HIV.

This chain's CDR3 is CASRPRARANQPQHF. Here the CDR3 DNA reads TGTGCCAGCAGACCCCGGGCCAGGGCCAATCAGCCCCAGCATTTT. The gene calls are TRBV6-6 and TRBJ1-5, with D possibly matching TRBD1 (5 bases). There are 15 residues in the CDR3. The germline V gene encodes CDR1 MNHNY and CDR2 SVGAGI (reference sequence). Trimming removed 6 bases at V and 3 bases at J, with 15 bases between.